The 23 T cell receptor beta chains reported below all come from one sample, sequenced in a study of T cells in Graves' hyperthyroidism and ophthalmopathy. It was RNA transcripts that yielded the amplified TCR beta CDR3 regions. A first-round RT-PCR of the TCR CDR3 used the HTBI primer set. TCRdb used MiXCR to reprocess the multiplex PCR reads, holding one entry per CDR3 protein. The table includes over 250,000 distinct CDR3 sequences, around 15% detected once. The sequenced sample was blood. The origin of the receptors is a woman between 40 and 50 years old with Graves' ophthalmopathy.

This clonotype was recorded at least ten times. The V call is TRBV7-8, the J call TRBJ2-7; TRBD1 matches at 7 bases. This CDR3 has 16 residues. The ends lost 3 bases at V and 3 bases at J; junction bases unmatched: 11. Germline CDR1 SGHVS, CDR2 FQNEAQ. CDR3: CASSFGPRGIGYEQYF. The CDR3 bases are TGTGCCAGCAGCTTTGGCCCCAGGGGGATTGGCTACGAGCAGTACTTC.

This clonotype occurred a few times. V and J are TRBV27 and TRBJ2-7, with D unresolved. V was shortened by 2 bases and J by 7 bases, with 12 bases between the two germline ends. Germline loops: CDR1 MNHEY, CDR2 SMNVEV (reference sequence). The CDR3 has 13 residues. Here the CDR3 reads CASSLALGGEQYF. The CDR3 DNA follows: TGTGCCAGCAGTTTAGCCCTCGGTGGGGAGCAGTACTTC.

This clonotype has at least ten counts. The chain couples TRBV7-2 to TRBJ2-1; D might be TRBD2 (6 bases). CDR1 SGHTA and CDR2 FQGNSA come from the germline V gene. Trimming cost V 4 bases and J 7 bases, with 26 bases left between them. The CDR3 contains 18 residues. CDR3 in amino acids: CASSSPRSGTTRGNEQFF. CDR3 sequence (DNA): TGTGCCAGCAGCTCGCCACGGTCCGGGACCACGCGGGGAAATGAGCAGTTCTTC.

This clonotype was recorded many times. The DNA for the CDR3 is TGTGCCAGCAGCTTACCGACAGGGCGGAATGAGCAGTTCTTC. Residues: CASSLPTGRNEQFF. The gene calls are TRBV7-9 and TRBJ2-1; the match to TRBD1 covers 7 bases. CDR1 SEHNR and CDR2 FQNEAQ come from the germline V gene (reference sequence). This CDR3 comprises 14 residues. The ends lost 2 bases at V and 7 bases at J; junction bases unmatched: 5.

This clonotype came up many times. The CDR3 reads CASSLERGSTDTQYF. The CDR3 coding sequence is TGTGCCAGCAGCCTTGAGCGGGGAAGCACAGATACGCAGTATTTT. V and J are TRBV11-2 and TRBJ2-3, with 7 bases lining up with TRBD2. The V gene end was trimmed by 5 bases and the J gene end by 0 bases; junction bases not matched to a gene: 5. Germline-derived CDR1 and CDR2 are SGHAT and FQNNGV. The CDR3 is 15 amino acids.

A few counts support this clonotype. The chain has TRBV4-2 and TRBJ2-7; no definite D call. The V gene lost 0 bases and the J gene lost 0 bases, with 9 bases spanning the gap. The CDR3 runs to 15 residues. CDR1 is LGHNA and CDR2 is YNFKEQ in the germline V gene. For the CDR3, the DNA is TGTGCCAGCAGCCAAGATCCCGCTAGCTCCTACGAGCAGTACTTC. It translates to CASSQDPASSYEQYF.

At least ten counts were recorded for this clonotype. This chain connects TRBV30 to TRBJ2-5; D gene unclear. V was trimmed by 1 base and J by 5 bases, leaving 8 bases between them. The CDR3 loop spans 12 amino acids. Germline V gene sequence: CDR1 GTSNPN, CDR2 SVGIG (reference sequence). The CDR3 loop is CAWSGGWETQYF. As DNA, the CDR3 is TGTGCCTGGAGTGGGGGTTGGGAGACCCAGTACTTC.

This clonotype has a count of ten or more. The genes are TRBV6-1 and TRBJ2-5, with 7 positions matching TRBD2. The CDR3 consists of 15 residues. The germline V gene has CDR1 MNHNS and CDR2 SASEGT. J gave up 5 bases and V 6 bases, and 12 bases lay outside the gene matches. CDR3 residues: CASRLASGAWETQYF. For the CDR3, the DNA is TGTGCCAGCAGACTAGCTAGCGGAGCCTGGGAGACCCAGTACTTC.

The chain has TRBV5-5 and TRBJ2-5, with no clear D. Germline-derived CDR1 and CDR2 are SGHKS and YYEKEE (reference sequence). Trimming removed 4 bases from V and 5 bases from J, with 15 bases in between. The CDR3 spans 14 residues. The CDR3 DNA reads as TGTGCCAGCAGCACGAAACCGACGGCTGAGACCCAGTACTTC. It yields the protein CASSTKPTAETQYF.

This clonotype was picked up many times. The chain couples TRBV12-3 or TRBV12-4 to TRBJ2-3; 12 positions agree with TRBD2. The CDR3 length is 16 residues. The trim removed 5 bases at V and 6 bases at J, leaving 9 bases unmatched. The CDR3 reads CASSLQLAGGWDTQYF. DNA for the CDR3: TGTGCCAGCAGTCTTCAACTAGCGGGAGGATGGGATACGCAGTATTTT.

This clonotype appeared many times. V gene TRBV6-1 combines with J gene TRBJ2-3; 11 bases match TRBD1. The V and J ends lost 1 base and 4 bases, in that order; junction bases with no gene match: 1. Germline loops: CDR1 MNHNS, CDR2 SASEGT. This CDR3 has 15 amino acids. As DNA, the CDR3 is TGTGCCAGCAGTGAAGGGACAGGGGGCCCAGATACGCAGTATTTT. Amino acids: CASSEGTGGPDTQYF.

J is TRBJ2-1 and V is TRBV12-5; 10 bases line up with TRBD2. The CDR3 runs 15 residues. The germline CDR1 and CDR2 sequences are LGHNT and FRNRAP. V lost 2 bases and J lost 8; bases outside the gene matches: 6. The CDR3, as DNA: TGTGCTAGTGGTTTGAAGCGGGGGGGTAGGGATGAGCAGTTCTTC. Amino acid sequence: CASGLKRGGRDEQFF. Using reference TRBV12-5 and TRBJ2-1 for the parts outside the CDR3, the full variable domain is DARVTQTPRHKVTEMGQEVTMRCQPILGHNTVFWYRQTMMQGLELLAYFRNRAPLDDSGMPKDRFSAEMPDATLATLKIQPSEPRDSAVYFCASGLKRGGRDEQFFGPGTRLTVL.

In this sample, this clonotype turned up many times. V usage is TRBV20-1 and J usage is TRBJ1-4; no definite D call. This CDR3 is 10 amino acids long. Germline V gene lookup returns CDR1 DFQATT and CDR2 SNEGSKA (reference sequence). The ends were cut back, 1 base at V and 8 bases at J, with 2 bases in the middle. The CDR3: CSARGEKLFF. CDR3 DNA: TGCAGTGCTAGAGGGGAAAAACTGTTTTTT.

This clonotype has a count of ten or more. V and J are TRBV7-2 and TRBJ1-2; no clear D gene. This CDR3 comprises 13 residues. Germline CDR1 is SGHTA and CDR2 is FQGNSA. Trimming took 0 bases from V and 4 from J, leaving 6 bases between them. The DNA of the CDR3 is TGTGCCAGCAGCTTAGCGCGTAGCTATGGCTACACCTTC. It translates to CASSLARSYGYTF.

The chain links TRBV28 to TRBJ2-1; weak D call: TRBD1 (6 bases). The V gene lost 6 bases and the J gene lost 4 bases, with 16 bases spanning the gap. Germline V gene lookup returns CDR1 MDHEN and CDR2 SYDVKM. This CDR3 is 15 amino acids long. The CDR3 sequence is CASSLGFTGYNEQFF. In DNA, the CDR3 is TGTGCCAGCAGCTTGGGATTTACAGGGTACAATGAGCAGTTCTTC.

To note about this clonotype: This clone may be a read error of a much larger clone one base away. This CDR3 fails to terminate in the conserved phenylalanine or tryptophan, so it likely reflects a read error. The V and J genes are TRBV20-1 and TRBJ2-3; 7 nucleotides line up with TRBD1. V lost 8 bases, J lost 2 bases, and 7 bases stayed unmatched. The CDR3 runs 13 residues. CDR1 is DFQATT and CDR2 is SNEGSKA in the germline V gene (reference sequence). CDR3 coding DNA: TGCAGTTTTCCCGGGACAGACACAGATACGCAGTATTCT. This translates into CSFPGTDTDTQYS.

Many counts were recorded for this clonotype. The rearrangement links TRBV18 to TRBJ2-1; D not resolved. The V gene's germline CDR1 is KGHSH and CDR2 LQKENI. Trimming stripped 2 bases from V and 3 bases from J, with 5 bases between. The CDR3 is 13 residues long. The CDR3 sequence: CASSPVGYNEQFF. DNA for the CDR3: TGTGCCAGCTCACCAGTGGGCTACAATGAGCAGTTCTTC.

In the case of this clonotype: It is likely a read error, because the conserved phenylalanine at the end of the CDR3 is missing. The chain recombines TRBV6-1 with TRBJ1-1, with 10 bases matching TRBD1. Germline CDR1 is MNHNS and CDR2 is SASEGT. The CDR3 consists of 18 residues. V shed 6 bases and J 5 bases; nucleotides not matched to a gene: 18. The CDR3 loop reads CASREYSTPGTGVTEAFL. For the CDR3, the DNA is TGTGCCAGCAGAGAGTACAGCACACCCGGGACAGGGGTGACTGAAGCTTTCCTT.

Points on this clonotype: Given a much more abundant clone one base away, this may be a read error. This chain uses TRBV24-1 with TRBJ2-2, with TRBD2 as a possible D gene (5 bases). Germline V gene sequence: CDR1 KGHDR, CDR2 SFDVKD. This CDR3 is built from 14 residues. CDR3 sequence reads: CATSVTANTGEPFF. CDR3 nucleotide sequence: TGTGCCACCAGTGTCACAGCGAACACCGGGGAGCCGTTTTTT.

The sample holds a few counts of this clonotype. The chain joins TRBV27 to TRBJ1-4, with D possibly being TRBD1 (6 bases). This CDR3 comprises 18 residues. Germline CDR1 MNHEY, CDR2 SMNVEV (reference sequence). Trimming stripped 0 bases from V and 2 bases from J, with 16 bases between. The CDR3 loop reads CASSLSGQGRVTNEKLFF. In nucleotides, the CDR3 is TGTGCCAGCAGTTTATCGGGGCAGGGGCGAGTGACTAATGAAAAACTGTTTTTT.

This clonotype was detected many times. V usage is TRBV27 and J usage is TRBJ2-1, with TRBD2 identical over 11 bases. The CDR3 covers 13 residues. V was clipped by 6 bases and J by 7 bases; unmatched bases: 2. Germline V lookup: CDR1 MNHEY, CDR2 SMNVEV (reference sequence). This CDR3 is CASRLAGVNEQFF. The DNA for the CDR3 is TGTGCCAGCAGACTAGCGGGAGTTAATGAGCAGTTCTTC.

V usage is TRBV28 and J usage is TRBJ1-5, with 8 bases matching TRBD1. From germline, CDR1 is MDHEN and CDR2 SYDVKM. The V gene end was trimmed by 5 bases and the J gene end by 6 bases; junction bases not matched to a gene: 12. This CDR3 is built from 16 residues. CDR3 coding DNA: TGTGCCAGCAGTCCCTTGACAGGGGCGGGGGTTCAGCCCCAGCATTTT. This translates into CASSPLTGAGVQPQHF.

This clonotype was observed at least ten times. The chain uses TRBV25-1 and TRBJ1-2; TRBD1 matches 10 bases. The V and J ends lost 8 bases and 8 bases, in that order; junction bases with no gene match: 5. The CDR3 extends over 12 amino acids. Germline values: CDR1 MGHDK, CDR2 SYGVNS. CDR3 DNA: TGTGCCAGCCGGGGACAGGGGCCCGGCTACACCTTC. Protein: CASRGQGPGYTF.